The T cell receptor beta chain under discussion was sequenced for a study of beta chain features in type 1 diabetes. This clone was observed a handful of times. Its antigen is currently unknown. Within the sample, other DNA sequences also encode this same CDR3. Notes on the study in general: Type 1 diabetes patients had moderately but significantly shorter TCRB CDR3s in all four CD4+ subsets. Using cDNA template may skew counts toward highly expressing activated cells.

TCRB transcripts that were expressed got sequenced, as all of the isolated RNA had been reverse transcribed. Sequencing was performed with immunoSEQ multiplex PCR; in TCRdb, only in-frame clones are kept and a portion is missing. The sample records fewer than 400,000 clones, approximately 10% being singletons. The CDR3 totals 13 residues. Germline V lookup: CDR1 SGHRS, CDR2 YFSETQ. V was cut by 4 bases and J by 5 bases, with 9 bases left in between. The source of this sequence is a young man with type 1 diabetes. The V and J genes are TRBV5-1 and TRBJ1-4; D remains unclear. Sample: central memory CD4+ T cells from blood. This CDR3 is CASSLDGNEKLFF. The CDR3 DNA follows: TGCGCCAGCAGCCTAGACGGAAATGAAAAACTGTTTTTT.